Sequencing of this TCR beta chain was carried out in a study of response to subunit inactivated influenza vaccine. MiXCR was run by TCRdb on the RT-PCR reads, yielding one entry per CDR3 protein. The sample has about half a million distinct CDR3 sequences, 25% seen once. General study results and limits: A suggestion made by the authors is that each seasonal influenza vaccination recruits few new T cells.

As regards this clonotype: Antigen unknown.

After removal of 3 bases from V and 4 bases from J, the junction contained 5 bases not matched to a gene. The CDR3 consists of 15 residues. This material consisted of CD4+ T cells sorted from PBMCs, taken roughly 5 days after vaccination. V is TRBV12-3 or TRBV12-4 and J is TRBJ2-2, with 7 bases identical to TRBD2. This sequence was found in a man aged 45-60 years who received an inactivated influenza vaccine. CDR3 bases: TGTGCCAGCAGTTTTACGGGAGGCGGCACCGGGGAGCTGTTTTTT. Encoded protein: CASSFTGGGTGELFF.